This entry describes one T cell receptor beta chain. This clonotype was seen a handful of times. Its specific antigen is unknown. Within one base of it there is no much larger clone, and no base qualities were kept. This sample was included in a study of early T cells in non-severe SARS-CoV-2 infection (dated by TCRdb to 2020 to 2023). A note on the overall study: Because TCR sequencing was done on bulk RNA from unsorted whole blood, the alpha and beta chains could not be paired.

This was a case-control study nested in a cohort of healthcare workers in London, UK, who had nasopharyngeal swab PCR tests and blood samples taken every week. Healthcare workers were recruited between 23 and 31 March 2020, during the week of the UK lockdown, and were followed weekly for up to about 15 weeks. Libraries were prepared through 5' RACE. Sequencing used a NextSeq 500. Unique molecular identifiers were attached to individual cDNA molecules in the TCR library protocol so that sequencing error and PCR bias could be corrected. TCR alpha and beta chains were both sequenced, and the abundances of alpha and beta sequences in each sample were closely correlated with each other. In the paper's pipeline: Decombinator V4 was used to perform V gene, J gene and CDR3 annotation of TCR sequences. Expanded TCRs were defined as changing significantly between any two time points under a Poisson model with p below 0.0001. TCR abundances were normalised to the total number of TCRs sequenced per sample and expressed as counts per million. MAIT TCRs were defined by TRAV1-2 paired with TRAJ12, TRAJ20 or TRAJ33, and iNKT TCRs by TRAV10 paired with TRAJ18. VDJdb, accessed 1 November 2021, was searched for CMV, EBV and SARS-CoV-2 annotated TCRs, with TCRs annotated for multiple antigens excluded. TCRdb trimmed public reads at Q25 via fastp, called clones via MiXCR and kept in-frame beta chains. Each entry merges the rows of one CDR3 protein and shows their most common DNA and genes. The V and J calls and clone size come from TCRdb's table, not from the authors' own analysis. The sample yields tens of thousands of distinct CDR3 sequences; approximately 9% were counted once. Approximately 5.7% of the sample lies in the top ten.

V was cut back by 8 bases and J by 6 bases, leaving a gap of 15 bases between them. The CDR3 runs 13 residues from the cysteine to the phenylalanine. Only CDR3 DNA remains: 39 bases, in frame from the first base. What the research found in general, with its limitations: VDJdb matching was skewed toward anti-spike CD8 responses and likely underestimated virus-specific expansions, missing private and CD4 specificities.

The specimen comprised whole blood, sampled at baseline. The receptor was isolated from an adult who was a healthcare worker with PCR-confirmed SARS-CoV-2 infection or an uninfected control (not recorded which). The chain links TRBV12-3 or TRBV12-4 with TRBJ2-3; the D segment cannot be called with confidence. The bases read TGTGCCAGCTCCTTGGGCCCTGGGGATACGCAGTATTTT. It codes for CASSLGPGDTQYF.